This T cell receptor beta chain originates from a study of T cells expressing NK-cell markers. In the study overall: Seven of the eight sequenced donors were classified as HCMV-seropositive, and one was classified as seronegative.

TCRdb re-called the 5' RACE reads and shows each CDR3 protein once, DNA omitted. Seen in this sample are a few hundred thousand distinct CDR3 sequences; the ten most common clones hold approximately 3.6%. Germline values: CDR1 SGHRS, CDR2 YFSETQ. The CDR3 is 11 amino acids. V gene TRBV5-1 combines with J gene TRBJ2-5. The clonotype originates from a man between 18 and 35 years old in good health. Sample: blood T cells: a sorted CD56 or NKG2C T cell subset, CD4+ or CD8+ T cells, or bulk PBMC T cells (not recorded which). CDR3 protein: CASNLAGAQYF.